Following are 7 T cell receptor beta chains from one sample sequenced in a study of cytomegalovirus exposure and HLA in healthy donors. Only in-frame clones appear in the TCRdb table, and some are missing; sequencing was by immunoSEQ multiplex PCR. This table holds 150,000 to 200,000 clones, roughly nine tenths found once. The source material was PBMCs. The receptors were gathered from a woman aged 25 to 39 in good health and CMV-seronegative.

The V call is TRBV6-1, the J call TRBJ2-1; tentative D call: TRBD2 (5 bases). The ends were cut back, 8 bases at V and 4 bases at J, with 18 bases in the middle. CDR3 length equals 15 residues. Germline V gene data show CDR1 as MNHNS and CDR2 as SASEGT. The CDR3 here is CASALRGSHYNEQFF. The DNA for the CDR3 is TGTGCCAGCGCGCTTCGTGGGAGCCATTACAATGAGCAGTTCTTC.

The chain links TRBV7-6 to TRBJ1-4; D is perhaps TRBD1 (6 bases). This CDR3 is built from 15 residues. Deletions cut 4 bases from V and 4 bases from J, with 13 bases between. CDR1 and CDR2 from the germline V gene are SGHVS and FNYEAQ. This CDR3 reads CASSSSAGDNEKLFF. The CDR3 DNA is TGTGCCAGCAGCTCAAGCGCAGGGGATAATGAAAAACTGTTTTTT.

This clone was counted once. The rearrangement uses TRBV6-5 and TRBJ1-3, with a possible D match to TRBD1 (6 bases). Per the germline V gene, CDR1 is MNHEY and CDR2 is SVGAGI. Trimming removed 4 bases from V and 1 base from J, with 11 bases in between. The CDR3 consists of 15 residues. The CDR3 protein is CASSSRGSSGNTIYF. CDR3 DNA: TGTGCCAGCAGTTCTAGGGGGTCTTCTGGAAACACCATATATTTT.

V and J are TRBV5-8 and TRBJ2-4; TRBD1 might be the D (6 bases). In germline, CDR1 is SGHTS, CDR2 YDEGEE. CDR3 length equals 13 residues. V was clipped by 4 bases and J by 7 bases, with 12 bases between them. CDR3 residues: CASSTNRENIQYF. In nucleotides, the CDR3 is TGTGCCAGCAGCACAAACAGGGAGAACATTCAGTACTTC.

This chain uses TRBV11-3 with TRBJ1-1; D gene ambiguous. Deletions cut 6 bases from V and 4 bases from J, with 12 bases between. Germline V lookup: CDR1 SGHNT, CDR2 YENEEA. The CDR3 is 13 residues long. The chain's CDR3 is CASSTRATTEAFF. The CDR3 bases are TGTGCCAGCAGTACCAGAGCGACCACTGAAGCTTTCTTT.

This clone has just one count. V is TRBV2 and J is TRBJ2-5, with D perhaps TRBD1 (8 bases). V lost 7 bases and J lost 5, with 17 bases in between. CDR1 SNHLY and CDR2 FYNNEI come from the germline V gene. The CDR3 is 14 amino acids. CDR3 sequence (DNA): TGTGCCAGCACCTCCAGGGGGCGGGGGGAGACCCAGTACTTC. Protein: CASTSRGRGETQYF.

The rearrangement joins TRBV7-2 to TRBJ2-1; D remains ambiguous. CDR1 is SGHTA, CDR2 FQGNSA, per germline. CDR3 length: 15 amino acids. The V end lost 1 base, the J end lost 0 bases, and 7 bases lay between the germline ends. CDR3 loop: CASSLGPASYNEQFF. The CDR3 DNA follows: TGTGCCAGCAGCTTAGGGCCGGCCTCCTACAATGAGCAGTTCTTC.